The entry below gives a single TCR beta chain sequence along with its context. This specimen belongs to a study of blood T cell repertoires in COVID-19. About the study: Researchers got acute and convalescent COVID-19 samples from the United States, Italy and Spain. Sources were T cells, B-cell-depleted T cells, or PBMCs; the material itself was cDNA or gDNA.

In the authors' workflow: Nucleated cell number was recorded as an estimate derived from reference gene primer amplification. Libraries were prepared by immunoSEQ multiplex PCR; TCRdb keeps only in-frame clonotypes and omits some of them. The V and J calls and clone size come from that table; D and trimming were worked out from the DNA. The table has about 67,000 clones, around 86% seen once. V was shortened by 2 bases and J by 7 bases, with 12 bases between the two germline ends. Germline V lookup: CDR1 GTSNPN, CDR2 SVGIG (reference sequence). CDR3 length: 14 amino acids. The chain uses TRBV30 and TRBJ1-6; D is perhaps TRBD1 (5 bases). The specimen sequenced was peripheral blood. The TCR originated in a man between 50 and 59 years old with active COVID-19. CDR3 bases: TGTGCCTGGAGTCTCGACAGTTCGAATTCACCCCTCCACTTT. Its translation is CAWSLDSSNSPLHF.